The rows below give T cell receptor beta chains drawn from one sample of a study of cytomegalovirus exposure and HLA in healthy donors. Data came from immunoSEQ multiplex PCR; TCRdb stores just in-frame clones and leaves some out. Among roughly 130,000 clones listed, roughly 82% were seen once. Sequences were obtained from PBMCs. Receptor source: a male donor in good health and CMV-seropositive. The conserved cysteine and the conserved F or W are not part of the CDR3 here. A D gene is named only where the DNA matches it firmly. Not every row has a clone size; where given, it reads once, few, many or a size class.

J gene	clone size	V gene	D gene	CDR3 protein
TRBJ2-7	-	TRBV11-1	-	ASSLALDSGYEQY
TRBJ1-2	-	TRBV7-2	-	ASSLDQGHYGYT
TRBJ2-4	-	TRBV4-3	-	ASSQVAGPKNIQY
TRBJ1-3	-	TRBV28	-	ASSLRQTLGNTIY
TRBJ2-1	-	TRBV27	TRBD2	ASSLSGTSDYNEQF
TRBJ2-3	once	TRBV19	-	ASSPPSTDTQY
-	once	TRBV4-3	TRBD2	ASSQDSLRQEAGGIPYEQY
TRBJ2-1	-	TRBV11-2	TRBD2	ASSLGEAGGNEQF
TRBJ2-7	few	TRBV7-3	TRBD2	ASRGGGLAPYEQY
-	once	TRBV5-5	-	ASSPGDSGYEQY
TRBJ1-2	-	TRBV28	TRBD1	ASSENRGLGYT
TRBJ1-1	once	TRBV7-2	-	ASSLVSGTDTEAF
TRBJ1-2	-	TRBV29-1	TRBD1	SSRDRGSYGYT
TRBJ1-1	-	TRBV27	TRBD1	ASSSGGATLNTEAF
TRBJ2-1	-	TRBV7-3	TRBD2	ASSLTPGGRGHNEQF
TRBJ1-3	-	TRBV9	TRBD1	ASSQTGSGNTIY
TRBJ2-1	-	TRBV9	TRBD2	ASSVRPRAGEDIDNEQF
TRBJ2-4	-	TRBV6-5	-	ASSSLLEGSQY
TRBJ2-5	-	TRBV5-1	TRBD2	ASSLTSGQETQY
TRBJ2-7	once	TRBV28	TRBD1	ASLSGQGSYEQY